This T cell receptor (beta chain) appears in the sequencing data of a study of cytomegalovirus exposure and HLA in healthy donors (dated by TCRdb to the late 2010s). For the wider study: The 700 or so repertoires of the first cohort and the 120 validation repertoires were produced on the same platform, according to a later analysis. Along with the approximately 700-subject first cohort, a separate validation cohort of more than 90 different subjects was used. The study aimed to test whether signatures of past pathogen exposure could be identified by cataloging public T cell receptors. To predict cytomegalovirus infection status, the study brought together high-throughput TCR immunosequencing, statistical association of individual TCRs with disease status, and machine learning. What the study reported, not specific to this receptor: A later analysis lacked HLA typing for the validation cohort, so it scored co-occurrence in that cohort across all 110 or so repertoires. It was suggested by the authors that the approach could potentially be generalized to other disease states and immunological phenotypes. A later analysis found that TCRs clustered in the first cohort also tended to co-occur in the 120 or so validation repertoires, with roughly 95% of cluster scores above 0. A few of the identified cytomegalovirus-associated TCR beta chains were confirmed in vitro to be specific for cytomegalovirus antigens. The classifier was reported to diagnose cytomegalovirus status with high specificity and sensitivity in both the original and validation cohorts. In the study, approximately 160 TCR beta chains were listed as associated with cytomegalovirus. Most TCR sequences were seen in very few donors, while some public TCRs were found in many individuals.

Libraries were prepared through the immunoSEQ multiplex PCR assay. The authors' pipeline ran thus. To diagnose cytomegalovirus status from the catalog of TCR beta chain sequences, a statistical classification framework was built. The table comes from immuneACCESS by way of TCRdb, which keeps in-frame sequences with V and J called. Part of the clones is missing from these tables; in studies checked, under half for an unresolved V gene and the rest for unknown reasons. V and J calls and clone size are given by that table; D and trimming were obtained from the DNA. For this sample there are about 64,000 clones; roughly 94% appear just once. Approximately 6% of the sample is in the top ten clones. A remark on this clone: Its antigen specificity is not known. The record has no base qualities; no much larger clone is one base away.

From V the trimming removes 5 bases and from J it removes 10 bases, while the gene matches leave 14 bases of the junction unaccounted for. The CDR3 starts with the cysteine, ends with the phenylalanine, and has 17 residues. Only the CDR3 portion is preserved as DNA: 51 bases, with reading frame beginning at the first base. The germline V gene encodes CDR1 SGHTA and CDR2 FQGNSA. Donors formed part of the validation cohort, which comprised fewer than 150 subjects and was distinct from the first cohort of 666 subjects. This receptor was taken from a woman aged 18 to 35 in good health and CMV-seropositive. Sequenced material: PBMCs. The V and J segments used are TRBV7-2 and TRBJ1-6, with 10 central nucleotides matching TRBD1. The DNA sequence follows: TGTGCCAGCAGCCCTACAATGACAGGGGGCGTAGGATCACCCCTCCACTTT. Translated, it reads CASSPTMTGGVGSPLHF. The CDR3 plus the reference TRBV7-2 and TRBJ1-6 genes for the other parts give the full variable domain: GAGVSQSPSNKVTEKGKDVELRCDPISGHTALYWYRQSLGQGLEFLIYFQGNSAPDKSGLPSDRFSAERTGGSVSTLTIQRTQQEDSAVYLCASSPTMTGGVGSPLHFGNGTRLTVT.